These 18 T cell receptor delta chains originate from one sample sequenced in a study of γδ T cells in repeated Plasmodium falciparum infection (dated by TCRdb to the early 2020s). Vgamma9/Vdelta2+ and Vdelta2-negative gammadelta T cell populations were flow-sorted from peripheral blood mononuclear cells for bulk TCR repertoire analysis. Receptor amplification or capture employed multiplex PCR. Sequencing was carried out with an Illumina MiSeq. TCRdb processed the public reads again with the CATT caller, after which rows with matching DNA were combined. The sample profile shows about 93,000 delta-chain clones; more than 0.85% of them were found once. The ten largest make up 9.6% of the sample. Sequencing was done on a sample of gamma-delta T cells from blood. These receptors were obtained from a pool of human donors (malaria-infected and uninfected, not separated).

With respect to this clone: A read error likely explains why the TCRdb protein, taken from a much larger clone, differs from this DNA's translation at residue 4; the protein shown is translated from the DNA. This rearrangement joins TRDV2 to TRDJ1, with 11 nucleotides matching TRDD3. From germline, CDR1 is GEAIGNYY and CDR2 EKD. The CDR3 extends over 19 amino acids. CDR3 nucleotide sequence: TGTGCCTGTAACACCCTCGTACTGGGGGATAGGGGAGACACCGATAAACTCATCTTT. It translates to CACNTLVLGDRGDTDKLIF.

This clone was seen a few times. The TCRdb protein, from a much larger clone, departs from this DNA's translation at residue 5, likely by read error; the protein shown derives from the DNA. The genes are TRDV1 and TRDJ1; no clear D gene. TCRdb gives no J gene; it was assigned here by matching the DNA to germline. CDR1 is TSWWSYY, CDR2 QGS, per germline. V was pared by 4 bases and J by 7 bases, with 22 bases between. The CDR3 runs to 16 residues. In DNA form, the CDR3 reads TGTGCTCTTGGGGGACTTATCCCCCAAAAGGAGGGTAAACTCATCTTT. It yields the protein CALGGLIPQKEGKLIF.

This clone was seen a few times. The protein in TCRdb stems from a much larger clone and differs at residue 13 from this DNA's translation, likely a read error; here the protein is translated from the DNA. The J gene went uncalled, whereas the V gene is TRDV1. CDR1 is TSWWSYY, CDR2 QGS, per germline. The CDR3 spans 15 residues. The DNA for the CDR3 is TGTGCTCTTGGGGAACCCCAGTTCCGTACCCCTCAACCCATCTTT. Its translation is CALGEPQFRTPQPIF.

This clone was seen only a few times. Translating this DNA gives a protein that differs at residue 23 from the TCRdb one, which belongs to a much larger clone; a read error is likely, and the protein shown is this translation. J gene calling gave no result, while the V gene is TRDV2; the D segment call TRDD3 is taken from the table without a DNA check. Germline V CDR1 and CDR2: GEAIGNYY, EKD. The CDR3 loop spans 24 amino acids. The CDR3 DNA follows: TGTGCCTGTGACACCGTGAAGCTCGGCCTTCCTACAGGAACTGGGGGTTCTCTCACCGATAAACTCACCTTT. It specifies CACDTVKLGLPTGTGGSLTDKLTF.

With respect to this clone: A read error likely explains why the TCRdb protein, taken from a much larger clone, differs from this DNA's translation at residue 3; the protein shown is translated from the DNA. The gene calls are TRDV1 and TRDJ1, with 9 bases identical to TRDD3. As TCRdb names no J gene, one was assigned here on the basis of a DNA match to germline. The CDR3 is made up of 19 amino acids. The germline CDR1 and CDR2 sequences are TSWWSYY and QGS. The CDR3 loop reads CAPGTTKRGYANHTDKLIF. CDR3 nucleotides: TGTGCTCCTGGGACTACCAAGCGGGGATACGCCAATCACACCGATAAACTCATCTTT.

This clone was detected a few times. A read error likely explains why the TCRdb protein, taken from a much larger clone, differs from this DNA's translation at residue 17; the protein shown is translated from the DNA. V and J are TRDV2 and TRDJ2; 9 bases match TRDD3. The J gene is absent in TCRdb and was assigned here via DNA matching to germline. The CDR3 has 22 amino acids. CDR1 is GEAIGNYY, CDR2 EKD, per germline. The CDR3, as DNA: TGTGCCTGTGACCGTCTTACTGGGGGAGCCACTAAGGGGTCAAATTTGTCAGCACAACTCTTCTTT. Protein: CACDRLTGGATKGSNLSAQLFF.

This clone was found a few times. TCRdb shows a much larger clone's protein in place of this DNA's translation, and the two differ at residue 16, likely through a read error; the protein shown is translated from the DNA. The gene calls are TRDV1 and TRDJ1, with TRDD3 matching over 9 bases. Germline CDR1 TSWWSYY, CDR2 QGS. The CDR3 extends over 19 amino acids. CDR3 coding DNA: TGTGCTCTTGGGGACCCCTTCCAAGGGGGATACTTGTACACCGATAGACTCATCTTT. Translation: CALGDPFQGGYLYTDRLIF.

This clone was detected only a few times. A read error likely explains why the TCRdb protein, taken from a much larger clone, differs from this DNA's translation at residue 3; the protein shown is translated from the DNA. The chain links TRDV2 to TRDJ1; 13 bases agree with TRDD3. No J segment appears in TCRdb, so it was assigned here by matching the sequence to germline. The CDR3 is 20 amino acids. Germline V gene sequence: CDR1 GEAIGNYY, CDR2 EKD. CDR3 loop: CARDRNTGGYAERNCGKLIF. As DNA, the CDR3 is TGTGCCCGTGACCGTAATACTGGGGGATACGCTGAGAGGAATTGCGGTAAACTCATCTTT.

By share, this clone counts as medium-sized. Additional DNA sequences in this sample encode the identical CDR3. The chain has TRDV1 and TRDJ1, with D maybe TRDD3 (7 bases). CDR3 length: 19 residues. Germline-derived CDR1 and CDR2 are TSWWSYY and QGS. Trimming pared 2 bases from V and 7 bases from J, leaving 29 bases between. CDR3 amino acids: CALGEEVLRAWGLEVKLIF. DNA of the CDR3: TGTGCTCTTGGGGAAGAAGTCCTACGGGCCTGGGGGCTTGAAGTTAAACTCATCTTT.

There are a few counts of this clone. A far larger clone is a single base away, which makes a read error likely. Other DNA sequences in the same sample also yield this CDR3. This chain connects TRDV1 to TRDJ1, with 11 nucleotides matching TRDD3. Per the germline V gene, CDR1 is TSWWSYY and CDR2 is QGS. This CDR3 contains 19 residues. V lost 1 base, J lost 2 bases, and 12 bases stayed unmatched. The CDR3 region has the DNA TGTGCTCTTGGGGAACCTACGGCAGACTGGGGGATAGGGACCGATAAACTCATCTTT. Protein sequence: CALGEPTADWGIGTDKLIF.

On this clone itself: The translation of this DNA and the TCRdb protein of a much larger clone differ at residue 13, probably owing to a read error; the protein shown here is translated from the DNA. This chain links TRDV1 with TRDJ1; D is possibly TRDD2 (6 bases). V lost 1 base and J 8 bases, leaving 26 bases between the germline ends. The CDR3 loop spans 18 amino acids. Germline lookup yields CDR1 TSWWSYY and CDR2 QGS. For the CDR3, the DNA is TGTGCTCTTGGGGAACGGTTCCTAGCCCCTGGAATCACAGCGAAACTCATCTTT. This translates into CALGERFLAPGITAKLIF.

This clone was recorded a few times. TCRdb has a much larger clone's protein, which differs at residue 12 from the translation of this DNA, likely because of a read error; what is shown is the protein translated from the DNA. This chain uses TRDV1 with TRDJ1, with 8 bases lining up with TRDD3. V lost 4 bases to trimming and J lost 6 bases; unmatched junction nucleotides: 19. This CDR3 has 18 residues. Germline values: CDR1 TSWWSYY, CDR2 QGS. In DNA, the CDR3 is TGTGCTCTTGGGGCTCCGCGGCCTATACTGGGGGGCGCCCATAAACTCATCTTT. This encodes CALGAPRPILGGAHKLIF.

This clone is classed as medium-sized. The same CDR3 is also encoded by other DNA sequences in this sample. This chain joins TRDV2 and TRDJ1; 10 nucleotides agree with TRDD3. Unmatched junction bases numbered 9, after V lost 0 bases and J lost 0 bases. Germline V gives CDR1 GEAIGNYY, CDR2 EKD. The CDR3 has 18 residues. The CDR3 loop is CACDTVSTGGSYTDKLIF. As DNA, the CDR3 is TGTGCCTGTGACACCGTTTCTACTGGGGGATCGTACACCGATAAACTCATCTTT.

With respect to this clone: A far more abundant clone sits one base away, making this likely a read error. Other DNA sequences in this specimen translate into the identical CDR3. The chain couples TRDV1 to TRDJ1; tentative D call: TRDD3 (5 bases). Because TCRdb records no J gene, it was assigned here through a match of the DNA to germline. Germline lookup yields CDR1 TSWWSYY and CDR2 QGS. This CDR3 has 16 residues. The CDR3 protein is CALGERVRYPTDKLIF. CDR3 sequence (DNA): TGCGCTCTTGGGGAACGGGTACGGTACCCGACCGATAAACTCATCTTT.

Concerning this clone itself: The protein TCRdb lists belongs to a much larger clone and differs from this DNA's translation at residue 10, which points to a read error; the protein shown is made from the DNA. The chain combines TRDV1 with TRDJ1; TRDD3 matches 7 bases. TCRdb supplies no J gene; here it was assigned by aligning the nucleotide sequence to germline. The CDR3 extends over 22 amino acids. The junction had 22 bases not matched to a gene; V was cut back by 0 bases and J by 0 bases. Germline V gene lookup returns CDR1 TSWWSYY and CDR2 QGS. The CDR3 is CALGELKVPAGDKPGDTDKLIF. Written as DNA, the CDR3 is TGTGCTCTTGGGGAACTCAAGGTACCTGCTGGGGATAAGCCCGGGGACACCGATAAACTCATCTTT.

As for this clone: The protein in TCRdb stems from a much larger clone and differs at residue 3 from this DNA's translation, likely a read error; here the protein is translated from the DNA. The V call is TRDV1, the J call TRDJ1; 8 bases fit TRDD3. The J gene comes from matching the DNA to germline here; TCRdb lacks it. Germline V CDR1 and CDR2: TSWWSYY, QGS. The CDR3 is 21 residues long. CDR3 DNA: TGTGCTCCTGGGGAAGGATCTAGATTTCCCTATTTACTGGGGGCCATTGATAAACTCATCTTT. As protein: CAPGEGSRFPYLLGAIDKLIF.

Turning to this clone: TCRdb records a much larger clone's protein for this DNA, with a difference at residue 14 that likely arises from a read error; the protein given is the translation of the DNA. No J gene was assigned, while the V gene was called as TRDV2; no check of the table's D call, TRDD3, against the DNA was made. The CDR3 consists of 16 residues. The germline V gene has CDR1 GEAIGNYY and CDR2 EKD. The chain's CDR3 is CACASTGGYDTDKPIF. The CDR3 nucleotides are TGTGCCTGTGCAAGTACTGGGGGATACGACACCGATAAACCCATCTTT.

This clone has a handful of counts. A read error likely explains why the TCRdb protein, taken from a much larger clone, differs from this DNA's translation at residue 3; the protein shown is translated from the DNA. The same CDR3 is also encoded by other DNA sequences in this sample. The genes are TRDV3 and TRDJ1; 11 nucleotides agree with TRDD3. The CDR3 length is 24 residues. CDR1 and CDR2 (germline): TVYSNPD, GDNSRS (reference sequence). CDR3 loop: CALSVQDWGIYHSATVFYTDKLIF. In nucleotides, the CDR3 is TGTGCCCTTTCAGTTCAAGACTGGGGGATATACCACTCCGCTACAGTATTCTACACCGATAAGCTCATCTTT.